The rows below give T cell receptor beta chains drawn from one sample of a study of blood T cell repertoires in COVID-19. Sequencing used immunoSEQ multiplex PCR; TCRdb keeps in-frame clones, though not all of them. The sample includes approximately 74,000 clones, over 80% of them seen just once. The sample taken for sequencing was peripheral blood. These receptor sequences come from a man older than 75 with active or convalescent COVID-19. Each CDR3 is given with its conserved first and last residue. D genes are given only for firm matches. Clone size appears in some rows only: once, few, many, or a class for an expanded clone.

size: .
J: TRBJ1-5
D: TRBD1
V: TRBV9
DNA: TGTGCCAGCAGCGCCCCAGGGGGCGCGAATTTCGATCAGCCCCAGCATTTT
CDR3: CASSAPGGANFDQPQHF

size: .
J: TRBJ2-5
D: .
V: TRBV29-1
DNA: TGCAGCGTTGAAGAGGGCGCAAGGTGGGAGACCCAGTACTTC
CDR3: CSVEEGARWETQYF

size: .
J: TRBJ1-2
D: TRBD1
V: TRBV27
DNA: TGTGCCAGCAGTTTAAGGGGGCAGATGGGCTACACCTTC
CDR3: CASSLRGQMGYTF

size: .
J: TRBJ1-1
D: TRBD1
V: TRBV30
DNA: TGTGCCTGGAGTCCCCGGACAGGGGGGAACACTGAAGCTTTCTTT
CDR3: CAWSPRTGGNTEAFF

size: few
J: TRBJ2-3
D: TRBD2
V: TRBV2
DNA: TGTGCCAGCAGTCTCTCTCGCCCAGCGGGGGGTTTTGGAGATACGCAGTATTTT
CDR3: CASSLSRPAGGFGDTQYF

size: .
J: TRBJ2-2
D: TRBD2
V: TRBV7-9
DNA: TGTGCCAGCAGCTTTAGACTAGCGGGAGCTCTCTCCGGGGAGCTGTTTTTT
CDR3: CASSFRLAGALSGELFF

size: .
J: TRBJ2-7
D: TRBD1
V: TRBV6-2/TRBV6-3
DNA: TGTGCCAGCAGCGAGGGGGGACAGGGTATCTCCTACGAGCAGTACTTC
CDR3: CASSEGGQGISYEQYF

size: once
J: TRBJ1-1
D: TRBD1
V: TRBV5-6
DNA: TGTGCCAGCAGCACTGACAGGGGGAACACTGAAGCTTTCTTT
CDR3: CASSTDRGNTEAFF

size: .
J: TRBJ2-3
D: .
V: TRBV1
DNA: TGCACCAGCAGCCGTCGGACGGCGGGAAATAGCACAGATACGCAGTATTTT
CDR3: CTSSRRTAGNSTDTQYF

size: few
J: TRBJ2-7
D: TRBD1
V: TRBV12-3/TRBV12-4
DNA: TGTGCCAGCAGTCCCGGGACAGGCTACGAGCAGTACTTC
CDR3: CASSPGTGYEQYF

size: .
J: TRBJ1-2
D: .
V: TRBV20-1
DNA: TGCAGTGCTAGTGCACCAGGGCGACGGAACTATGGCTACACCTTC
CDR3: CSASAPGRRNYGYTF

size: .
J: TRBJ1-2
D: .
V: TRBV15
DNA: TGTGCCACCAGCAGCAAGGACAGTTTTCTTAACTATGGCTACACCTTC
CDR3: CATSSKDSFLNYGYTF

size: .
J: TRBJ1-6
D: .
V: TRBV13
DNA: TGTGCCGCCCAGGCCCTCCACTTT
CDR3: CAAQALHF

size: .
J: TRBJ2-7
D: .
V: TRBV20-1
DNA: TGCAGTGCTAGTCTCGGCGGGTACGAGCAGTACTTC
CDR3: CSASLGGYEQYF

size: .
J: TRBJ1-1
D: TRBD1
V: TRBV19
DNA: TGTGCCAGTCGGACAGGGACCGAAGCTTTCTTT
CDR3: CASRTGTEAFF

size: .
J: TRBJ1-5
D: TRBD1
V: TRBV2
DNA: TGTGCCAGCAGCGCGGACAGGGGGAGCAATCAGCCCCAGCATTTT
CDR3: CASSADRGSNQPQHF

size: .
J: TRBJ2-7
D: TRBD2
V: TRBV6-5
DNA: TGTGCCAGCAGGCCGGGACTAGCGGGAGGCGAGCAGTACTTC
CDR3: CASRPGLAGGEQYF

size: .
J: TRBJ1-5
D: .
V: TRBV19
DNA: TGTGCCAGTAGTATGCTAGATCAGCCCCAGCATTTT
CDR3: CASSMLDQPQHF

size: .
J: TRBJ1-2
D: .
V: TRBV12-5
DNA: TGTGCTAGTGGTTTGACCCCGTGGGGAGCTAACTATGGCTACACCTTC
CDR3: CASGLTPWGANYGYTF

size: .
J: TRBJ1-2
D: .
V: TRBV6-5
DNA: TGTGCCAGCAGTTACTCGAGGGGGGGAAATGGCTACACCTTC
CDR3: CASSYSRGGNGYTF

size: .
J: TRBJ2-1
D: TRBD2
V: TRBV20-1
DNA: TGCAGTGCTAGTAGGGAACTAGCGGGAGCGAATTTGCTAAGCTCCTACAATGAGCAGTTCTTC
CDR3: CSASRELAGANLLSSYNEQFF

size: .
J: TRBJ2-2
D: TRBD2
V: TRBV5-1
DNA: TGCGCCAGCAGCTTGTCAGCGGGAGGAATCCCCGGGGAGCTGTTTTTT
CDR3: CASSLSAGGIPGELFF

size: .
J: TRBJ1-2
D: .
V: TRBV28
DNA: TGTGCCAGCAGCGTGTTCGGAGGGAACTATGGCTACACCTTC
CDR3: CASSVFGGNYGYTF

size: .
J: TRBJ1-5
D: .
V: TRBV2
DNA: TGTGCCAGCAGTCAGGGGCTGGGACAGCCCCAGCATTTT
CDR3: CASSQGLGQPQHF

size: .
J: TRBJ2-1
D: TRBD2
V: TRBV3-1/TRBV3-2
DNA: TGTGCCAGCAGCCATAGGGCTGGCGGGAGCTACAATGAGCAGTTCTTC
CDR3: CASSHRAGGSYNEQFF

size: .
J: TRBJ2-3
D: .
V: TRBV7-9
DNA: TGTGCCAGCAGCTCTGGCGGAGGATTTCCAGATACGCAGTATTTT
CDR3: CASSSGGGFPDTQYF

size: .
J: TRBJ1-4
D: .
V: TRBV5-1
DNA: TGCGCCAGCAGCTTCGGGGGGCTTCCAACTAATGAAAAACTGTTTTTT
CDR3: CASSFGGLPTNEKLFF

size: .
J: TRBJ1-2
D: TRBD1
V: TRBV19
DNA: TGTGCCAGTAGTTCGCTGACAGGGGGCTACTATGGCTACACCTTC
CDR3: CASSSLTGGYYGYTF

size: .
J: TRBJ1-5
D: TRBD1
V: TRBV5-6
DNA: TGTGCCAGCAGCTTGGCAGGGGGTTATCAGCCCCAGCATTTT
CDR3: CASSLAGGYQPQHF

size: .
J: TRBJ1-1
D: .
V: TRBV7-8
DNA: TGTGCCAGCAGCTTGGTAAGCGAGAACACTGAAGCTTTCTTT
CDR3: CASSLVSENTEAFF

size: .
J: TRBJ2-1
D: TRBD1
V: TRBV18
DNA: TGTGCCAGCTCACATGGACAGGGTGGACGCAATGAGCAGTTCTTC
CDR3: CASSHGQGGRNEQFF

size: .
J: TRBJ2-7
D: TRBD1
V: TRBV3-1/TRBV3-2
DNA: TGTGCCAGCAGCCAGGGGATAGGGGGCGCCTACGAGCAGTACTTC
CDR3: CASSQGIGGAYEQYF

size: .
J: TRBJ1-6
D: .
V: TRBV6-5
DNA: TGTGCCAGCATGGGGGGGATGAATTCACCCCTCCACTTT
CDR3: CASMGGMNSPLHF

size: .
J: TRBJ1-2
D: TRBD1
V: TRBV2
DNA: TGTGCCAGCAGACGGGGACAGCTCTATGGCTACACCTTC
CDR3: CASRRGQLYGYTF

size: .
J: TRBJ2-7
D: TRBD2
V: TRBV18
DNA: TGTGCCAGCTCACCACTTCTAGCGGGAGGGATGTACGAGCAGTACTTC
CDR3: CASSPLLAGGMYEQYF

size: .
J: TRBJ1-5
D: .
V: TRBV28
DNA: TGTGCCAGCTTCCCCCAAGGGAGGGTGGATCAGCCCCAGCATTTT
CDR3: CASFPQGRVDQPQHF

size: .
J: TRBJ2-6
D: .
V: TRBV7-2
DNA: TGTGCCAGCAGCTTAGTCCGACAGACTGGGGCCAACGTCCTGACTTTC
CDR3: CASSLVRQTGANVLTF

size: .
J: TRBJ2-2
D: .
V: TRBV2
DNA: TGTGCCAGCAGTGTTCAGTTAGCGCCGAACACCGGGGAGCTGTTTTTT
CDR3: CASSVQLAPNTGELFF

size: .
J: TRBJ2-1
D: .
V: TRBV4-1
DNA: TGCGCCAGCAGCCAAGTCAGGGGAGATGAGCAGTTCTTC
CDR3: CASSQVRGDEQFF